These T cell receptor beta chains were read from a single sample in a study of blood T cell repertoires in COVID-19. Data came from immunoSEQ multiplex PCR; TCRdb stores just in-frame clones and leaves some out. Here the sample spans more than 250,000 clones, around 86% being singletons. The sequenced sample consisted of peripheral blood. All receptors derive from a man aged 45-60 years with active or convalescent COVID-19. Both conserved end residues are trimmed from each CDR3. The order of the fields is V gene, CDR3 protein.

>TRBV30
AWRSTGGSEKLF
>TRBV7-2
ASSFSGWTEAF
>TRBV29-1
SGGTGGESEKLF
>TRBV5-1
ASSAGTDYGYT
>TRBV5-1
ASSSSVGANTEAF
>TRBV6-2/TRBV6-3
ASSLSYYGYT
>TRBV2
ASSALGLDQPQH
>TRBV28
ASSLGSLSSYEQY
>TRBV19
ASSSENAPGQSNYGYT
>TRBV19
ASSPLRQGISPQH
>TRBV5-1
ASSFQGRFLDEQF
>TRBV11-2
ASSFYRGEGRETQY
>TRBV7-9
ASSSPVMRTGGYNEQF
>TRBV6-5
ASRPRDRGGTEAF
>TRBV19
ASRGQHNTEAF
>TRBV4-1
ASSQGWASGSNEQY
>TRBV10-3
AINSGGSGNTIY
>TRBV29-1
SVEDRDPEAF